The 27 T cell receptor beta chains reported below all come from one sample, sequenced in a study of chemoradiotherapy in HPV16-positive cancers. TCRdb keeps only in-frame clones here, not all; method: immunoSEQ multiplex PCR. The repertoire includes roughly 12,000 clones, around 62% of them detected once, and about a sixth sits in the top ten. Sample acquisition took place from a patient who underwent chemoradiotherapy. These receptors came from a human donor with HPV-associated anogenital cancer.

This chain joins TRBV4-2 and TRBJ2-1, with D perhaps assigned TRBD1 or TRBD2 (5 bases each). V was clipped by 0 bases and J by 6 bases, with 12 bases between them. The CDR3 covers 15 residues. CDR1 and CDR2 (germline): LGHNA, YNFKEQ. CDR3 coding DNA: TGTGCCAGCAGCCAAGATGAGGGGCGCGGCAATGAGCAGTTCTTC. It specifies CASSQDEGRGNEQFF.

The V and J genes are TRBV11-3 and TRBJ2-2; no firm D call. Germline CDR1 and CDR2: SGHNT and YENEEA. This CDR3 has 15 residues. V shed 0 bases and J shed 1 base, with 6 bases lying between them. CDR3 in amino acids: CASSLDRGNTGELFF. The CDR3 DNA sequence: TGTGCCAGCAGCTTAGATCGCGGGAACACCGGGGAGCTGTTTTTT.

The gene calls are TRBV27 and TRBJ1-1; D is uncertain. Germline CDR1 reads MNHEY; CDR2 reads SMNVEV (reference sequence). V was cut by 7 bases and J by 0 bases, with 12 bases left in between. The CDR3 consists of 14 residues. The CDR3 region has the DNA TGTGCCAGCAAAGGACTTAACATGAACACTGAAGCTTTCTTT. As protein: CASKGLNMNTEAFF.

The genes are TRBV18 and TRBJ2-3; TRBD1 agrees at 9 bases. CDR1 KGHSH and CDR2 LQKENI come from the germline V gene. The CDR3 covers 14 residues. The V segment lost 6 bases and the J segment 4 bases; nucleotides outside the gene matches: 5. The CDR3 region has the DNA TGTGCCAGCTCGCCGACAGGGGGTTCAGATACGCAGTATTTT. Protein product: CASSPTGGSDTQYF.

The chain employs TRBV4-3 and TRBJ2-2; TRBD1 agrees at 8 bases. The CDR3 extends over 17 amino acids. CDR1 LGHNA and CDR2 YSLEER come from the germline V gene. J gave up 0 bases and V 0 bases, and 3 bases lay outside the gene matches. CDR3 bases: TGCGCCAGCAGCCAAGATGACAGGGGAGCGAACACCGGGGAGCTGTTTTTT. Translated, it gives CASSQDDRGANTGELFF.

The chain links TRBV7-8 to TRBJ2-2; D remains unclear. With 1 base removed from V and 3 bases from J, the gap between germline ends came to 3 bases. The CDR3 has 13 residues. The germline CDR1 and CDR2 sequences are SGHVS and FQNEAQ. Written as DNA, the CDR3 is TGTGCCAGCAGCTTAGTGGACACCGGGGAGCTGTTTTTT. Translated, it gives CASSLVDTGELFF.

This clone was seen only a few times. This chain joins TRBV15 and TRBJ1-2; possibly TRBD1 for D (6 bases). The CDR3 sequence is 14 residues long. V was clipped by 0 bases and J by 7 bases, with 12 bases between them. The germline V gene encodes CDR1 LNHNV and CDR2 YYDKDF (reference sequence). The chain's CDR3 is CATSRDKGVGGYTF. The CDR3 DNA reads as TGTGCCACCAGCAGAGATAAGGGGGTTGGTGGCTACACCTTC.

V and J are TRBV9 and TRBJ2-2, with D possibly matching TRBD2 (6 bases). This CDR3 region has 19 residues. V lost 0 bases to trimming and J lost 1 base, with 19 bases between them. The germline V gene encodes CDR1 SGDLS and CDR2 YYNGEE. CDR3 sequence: CASSVVPSGDGGNTGELFF. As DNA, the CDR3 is TGTGCCAGCAGCGTAGTCCCTTCGGGGGATGGAGGGAACACCGGGGAGCTGTTTTTT. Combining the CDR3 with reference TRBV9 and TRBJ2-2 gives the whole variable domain DSGVTQTPKHLITATGQRVTLRCSPRSGDLSVYWYQQSLDQGLQFLIQYYNGEERAKGNILERFSAQQFPDLHSELNLSSLELGDSALYFCASSVVPSGDGGNTGELFFGEGSRLTVL.

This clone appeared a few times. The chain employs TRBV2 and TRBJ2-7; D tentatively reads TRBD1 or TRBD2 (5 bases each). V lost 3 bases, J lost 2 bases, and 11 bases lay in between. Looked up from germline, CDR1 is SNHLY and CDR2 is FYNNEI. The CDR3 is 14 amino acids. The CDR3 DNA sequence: TGTGCCAGCAGTGAGGACCGGGACGCCTACGAGCAGTACTTC. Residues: CASSEDRDAYEQYF.

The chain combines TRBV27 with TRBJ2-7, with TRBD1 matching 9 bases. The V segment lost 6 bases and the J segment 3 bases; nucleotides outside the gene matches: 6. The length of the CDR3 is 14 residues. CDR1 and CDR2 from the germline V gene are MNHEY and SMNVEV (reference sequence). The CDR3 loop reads CASRGTGNLYEQYF. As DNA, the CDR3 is TGTGCCAGCAGAGGGACAGGGAATCTCTACGAGCAGTACTTC.

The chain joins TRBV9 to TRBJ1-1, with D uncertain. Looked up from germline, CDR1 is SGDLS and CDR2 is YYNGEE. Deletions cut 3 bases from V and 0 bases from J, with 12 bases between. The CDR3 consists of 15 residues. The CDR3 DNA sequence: TGTGCCAGCAGCGCCGCGGCCCGTATGAACACTGAAGCTTTCTTT. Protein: CASSAAARMNTEAFF.

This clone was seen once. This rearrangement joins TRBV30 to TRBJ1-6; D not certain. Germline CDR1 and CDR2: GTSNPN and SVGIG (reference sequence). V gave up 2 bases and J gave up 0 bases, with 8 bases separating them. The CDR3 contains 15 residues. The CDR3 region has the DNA TGTGCCTGGAGTCAGCACAGCTCCTATAATTCACCCCTCCACTTT. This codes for CAWSQHSSYNSPLHF.

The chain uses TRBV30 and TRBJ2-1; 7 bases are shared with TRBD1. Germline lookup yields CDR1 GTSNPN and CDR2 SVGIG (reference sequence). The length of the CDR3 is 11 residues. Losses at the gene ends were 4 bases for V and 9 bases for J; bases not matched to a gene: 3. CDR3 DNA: TGTGCCTGGAAAGGGGGCCTTGAGCAGTTCTTC. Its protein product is CAWKGGLEQFF.

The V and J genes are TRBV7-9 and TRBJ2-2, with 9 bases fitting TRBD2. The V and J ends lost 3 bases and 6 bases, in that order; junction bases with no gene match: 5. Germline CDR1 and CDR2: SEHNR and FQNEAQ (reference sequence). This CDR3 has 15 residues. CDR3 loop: CASSFGSGRSGELFF. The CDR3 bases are TGTGCCAGCAGCTTTGGTAGCGGGAGATCCGGGGAGCTGTTTTTT. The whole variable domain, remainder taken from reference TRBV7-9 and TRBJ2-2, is DTGVSQNPRHKITKRGQNVTFRCDPISEHNRLYWYRQTLGQGPEFLTYFQNEAQLEKSRLLSDRFSAERPKGSFSTLEIQRTEQGDSAMYLCASSFGSGRSGELFFGEGSRLTVL.

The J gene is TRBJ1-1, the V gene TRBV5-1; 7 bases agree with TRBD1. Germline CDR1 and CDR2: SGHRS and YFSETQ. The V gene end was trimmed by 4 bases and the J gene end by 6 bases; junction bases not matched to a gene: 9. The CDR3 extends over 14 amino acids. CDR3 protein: CASSIQTGRAEAFF. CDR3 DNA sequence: TGCGCCAGCAGCATACAGACAGGGAGGGCTGAAGCTTTCTTT. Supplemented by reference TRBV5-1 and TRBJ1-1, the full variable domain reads KAGVTQTPRYLIKTRGQQVTLSCSPISGHRSVSWYQQTPGQGLQFLFEYFSETQRNKGNFPGRFSGRQFSNSRSEMNVSTLELGDSALYLCASSIQTGRAEAFFGQGTRLTVV.

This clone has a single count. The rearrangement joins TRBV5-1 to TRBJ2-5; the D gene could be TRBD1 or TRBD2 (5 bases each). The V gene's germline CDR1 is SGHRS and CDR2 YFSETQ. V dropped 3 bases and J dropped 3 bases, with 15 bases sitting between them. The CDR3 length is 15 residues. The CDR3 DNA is TGCGCCAGCAGCTCTCGGGACCCCACTGAAGAGACCCAGTACTTC. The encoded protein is CASSSRDPTEETQYF. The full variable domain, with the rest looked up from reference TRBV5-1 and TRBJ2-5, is KAGVTQTPRYLIKTRGQQVTLSCSPISGHRSVSWYQQTPGQGLQFLFEYFSETQRNKGNFPGRFSGRQFSNSRSEMNVSTLELGDSALYLCASSSRDPTEETQYFGPGTRLLVL.

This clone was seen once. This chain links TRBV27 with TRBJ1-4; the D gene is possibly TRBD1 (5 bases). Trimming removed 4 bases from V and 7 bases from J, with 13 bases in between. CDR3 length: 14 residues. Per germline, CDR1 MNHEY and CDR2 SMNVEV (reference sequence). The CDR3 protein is CASSSGGVGEKLFF. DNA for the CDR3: TGTGCCAGCAGTTCCGGGGGAGTTGGTGAAAAACTGTTTTTT.

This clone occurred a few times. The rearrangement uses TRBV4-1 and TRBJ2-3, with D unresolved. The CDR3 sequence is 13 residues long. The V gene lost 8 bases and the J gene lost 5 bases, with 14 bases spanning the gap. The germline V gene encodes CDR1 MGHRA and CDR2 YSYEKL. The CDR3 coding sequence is TGCGCCAGCTCCCCCGGGCCTGGAGATACGCAGTATTTT. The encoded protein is CASSPGPGDTQYF.

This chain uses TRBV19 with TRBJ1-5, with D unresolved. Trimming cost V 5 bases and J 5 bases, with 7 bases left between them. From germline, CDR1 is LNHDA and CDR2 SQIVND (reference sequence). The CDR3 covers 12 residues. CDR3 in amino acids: CASSLDYQPQHF. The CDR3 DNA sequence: TGTGCCAGTAGTCTTGACTATCAGCCCCAGCATTTT.

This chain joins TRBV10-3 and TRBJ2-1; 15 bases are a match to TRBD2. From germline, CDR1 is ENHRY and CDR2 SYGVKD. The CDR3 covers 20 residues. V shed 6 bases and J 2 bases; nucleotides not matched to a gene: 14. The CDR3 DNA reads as TGTGCCATCAGCCAATCGGCCGGACTAGCGGGAGGGGGGCCCTACAATGAGCAGTTCTTC. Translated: CAISQSAGLAGGGPYNEQFF.

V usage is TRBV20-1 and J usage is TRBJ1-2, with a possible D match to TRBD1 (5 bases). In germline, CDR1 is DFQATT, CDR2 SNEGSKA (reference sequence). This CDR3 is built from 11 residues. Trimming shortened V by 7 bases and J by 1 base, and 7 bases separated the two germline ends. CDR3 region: CSGRGNYGYTF. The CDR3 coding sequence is TGCAGTGGAAGGGGTAACTATGGCTACACCTTC.

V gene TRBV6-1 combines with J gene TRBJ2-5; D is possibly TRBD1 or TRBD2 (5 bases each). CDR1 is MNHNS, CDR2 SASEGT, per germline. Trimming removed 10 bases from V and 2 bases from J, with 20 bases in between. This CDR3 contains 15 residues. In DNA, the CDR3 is TGTGCCATCTCGCTATGGGACGGCCAGCAAGAGACCCAGTACTTC. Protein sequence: CAISLWDGQQETQYF.

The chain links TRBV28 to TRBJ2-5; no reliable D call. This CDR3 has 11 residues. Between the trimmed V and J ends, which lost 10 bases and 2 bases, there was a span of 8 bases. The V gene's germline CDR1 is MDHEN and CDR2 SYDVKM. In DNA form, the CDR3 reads TGTGCCACCCTGACTCAAGAGACCCAGTACTTC. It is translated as CATLTQETQYF.

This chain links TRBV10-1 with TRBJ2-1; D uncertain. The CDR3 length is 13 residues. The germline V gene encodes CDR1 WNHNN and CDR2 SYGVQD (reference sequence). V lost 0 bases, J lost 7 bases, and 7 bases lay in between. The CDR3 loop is CASSESGSNEQFF. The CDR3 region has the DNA TGCGCCAGCAGTGAGTCGGGTTCGAATGAGCAGTTCTTC.

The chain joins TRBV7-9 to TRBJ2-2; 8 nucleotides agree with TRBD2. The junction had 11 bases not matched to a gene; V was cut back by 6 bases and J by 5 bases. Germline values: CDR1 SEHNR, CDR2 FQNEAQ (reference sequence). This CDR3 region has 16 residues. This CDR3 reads CASSIPLAEITGELFF. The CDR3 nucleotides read TGTGCCAGCAGTATACCACTAGCGGAAATTACCGGGGAGCTGTTTTTT.

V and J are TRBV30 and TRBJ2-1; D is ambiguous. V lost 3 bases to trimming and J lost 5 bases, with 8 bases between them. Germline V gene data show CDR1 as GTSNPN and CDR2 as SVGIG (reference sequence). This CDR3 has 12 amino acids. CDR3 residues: CAWRAADNEQFF. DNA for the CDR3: TGTGCCTGGAGGGCCGCCGACAATGAGCAGTTCTTC.

The CDR3 reads CATSRAGHKQETQYF. The CDR3 coding sequence is TGTGCCACCAGCAGAGCTGGACATAAGCAAGAGACCCAGTACTTC. V and J are TRBV15 and TRBJ2-5, with D possibly being TRBD1 (5 bases). Trimming took off 1 base at V and 2 bases at J, with 11 bases between the two ends. Germline V gives CDR1 LNHNV, CDR2 YYDKDF (reference sequence). The CDR3 consists of 15 residues.